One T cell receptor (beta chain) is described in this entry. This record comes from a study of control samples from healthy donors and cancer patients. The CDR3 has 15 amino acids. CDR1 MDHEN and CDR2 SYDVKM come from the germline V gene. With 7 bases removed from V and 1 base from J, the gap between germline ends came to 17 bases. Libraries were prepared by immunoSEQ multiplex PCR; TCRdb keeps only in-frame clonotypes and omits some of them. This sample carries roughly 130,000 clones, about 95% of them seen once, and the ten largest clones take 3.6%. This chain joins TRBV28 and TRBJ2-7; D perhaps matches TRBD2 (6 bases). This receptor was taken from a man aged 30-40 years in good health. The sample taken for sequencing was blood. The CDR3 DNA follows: TGTGCCAGCAATTTTAAGACTAGAAATTCCTACGAGCAGTACTTC. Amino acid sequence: CASNFKTRNSYEQYF.